The source of this T cell receptor (beta chain) is a study of T cell responses to AZD1222 COVID-19 vaccine. The study's findings and limits: Nearly half of spike-specific TCRs reportedly target variant regions that are unmutated in the B.1.351 and B.1.1.7 variants. It should be noted that donors were predominantly white British and more often female, and clonal diversity was possibly underestimated. Repertoire samples came only from after the peak T cell response.

Only in-frame clones appear in the TCRdb table, and some are missing; sequencing was by immunoSEQ multiplex PCR. The sample contains about 88,000 clones, approximately 90% of which appear only once. In the case of this clone: The target antigen is unknown.

This sequence originates from an adult who received the AZD1222 COVID-19 vaccine. Sequences were derived from peripheral blood, sampled 28 days after the second AZD1222 dose.

The CDR3 DNA sequence: TGTGCCAGCAGCCCAAACCCTGGGCAGCACTACGAGCAGTACTTC. This translates into CASSPNPGQHYEQYF. The V and J genes are TRBV7-2 and TRBJ2-7; D is unresolved. CDR1 is SGHTA, CDR2 FQGNSA, per germline. The V gene lost 5 bases and the J gene lost 3 bases, with 17 bases spanning the gap. The length of the CDR3 is 15 residues.